Following are 7 T cell receptor beta chains from one sample sequenced in a study of blood T cell repertoires in COVID-19. Method: immunoSEQ multiplex PCR; TCRdb's copy keeps in-frame clones and lacks some. This sample has under 250,000 clones, with about 76% found just once. Material for sequencing was peripheral blood. The origin of the receptors is a middle-aged woman with COVID-19, enrolled during active disease.

The gene calls are TRBV5-4 and TRBJ2-1, with 10 bases identical to TRBD2. The CDR3 runs 14 residues. Germline V lookup: CDR1 SGHNT, CDR2 YYREEE (reference sequence). The ends lost 3 bases at V and 8 bases at J; junction bases unmatched: 5. The CDR3 DNA sequence: TGTGCCAGCAGCTCAGCGGGGGGGCGGGATGAGCAGTTCTTC. Protein product: CASSSAGGRDEQFF. Together with reference TRBV5-4 and TRBJ2-1, the CDR3 gives the full variable domain: ETGVTQSPTHLIKTRGQQVTLRCSSQSGHNTVSWYQQALGQGPQFIFQYYREEENGRGNFPPRFSGLQFPNYSSELNVNALELDDSALYLCASSSAGGRDEQFFGPGTRLTVL.

This sequence joins TRBV19 and TRBJ1-6; D is undetermined. Germline CDR1 LNHDA, CDR2 SQIVND (reference sequence). V shed 6 bases and J shed 7 bases, with 10 bases lying between them. The CDR3 is made up of 13 amino acids. The CDR3 reads CASRPPGNSPLHF. DNA for the CDR3: TGTGCCAGTAGGCCACCGGGGAATTCACCCCTCCACTTT.

The rearrangement uses TRBV9 and TRBJ2-5, with 8 bases aligning to TRBD1. The CDR3 has 15 residues. Germline trimming cut 3 bases from V and 5 bases from J; bases unmatched to any gene: 9. From germline, CDR1 is SGDLS and CDR2 YYNGEE. Here the CDR3 reads CASSAQTGVGETQYF. In DNA, the CDR3 is TGTGCCAGCAGCGCCCAGACAGGGGTCGGGGAGACCCAGTACTTC.

The gene calls are TRBV7-6 and TRBJ2-5; 7 bases agree with TRBD2. V dropped 0 bases and J dropped 2; count of bases not matched to a gene: 3. The CDR3 consists of 15 residues. Germline V gene lookup returns CDR1 SGHVS and CDR2 FNYEAQ. This chain's CDR3 is CASSLAGGIQETQYF. CDR3 bases: TGTGCCAGCAGCTTAGCGGGGGGGATTCAAGAGACCCAGTACTTC.

The chain is built from TRBV14 and TRBJ1-2; the match to TRBD1 covers 11 bases. The V segment lost 0 bases and the J segment 8 bases; nucleotides outside the gene matches: 2. Germline loops: CDR1 SGHDN, CDR2 FVKESK. The CDR3 runs to 14 residues. CDR3 bases: TGTGCCAGCAGCCAAGAACGGACAGGGGGCGGCTACACCTTC. Encoded protein: CASSQERTGGGYTF.

The chain employs TRBV2 and TRBJ1-4; no clear D. V lost 5 bases and J 7 bases, leaving 8 bases between the germline ends. The germline gives CDR1 SNHLY, CDR2 FYNNEI. The CDR3 is 12 residues long. The CDR3: CASSLLGEKLFF. The CDR3 nucleotides are TGTGCCAGCAGTCTACTTGGTGAAAAACTGTTTTTT.

This chain links TRBV30 with TRBJ2-3; D is unclear. Germline CDR1 is GTSNPN and CDR2 is SVGIG (reference sequence). The CDR3 is 14 amino acids. The V and J ends lost 3 bases and 0 bases respectively, with 10 bases between them. The CDR3 region is CAWRRPSSTDTQYF. For the CDR3, the DNA is TGTGCCTGGAGGAGGCCCTCTAGCACAGATACGCAGTATTTT.